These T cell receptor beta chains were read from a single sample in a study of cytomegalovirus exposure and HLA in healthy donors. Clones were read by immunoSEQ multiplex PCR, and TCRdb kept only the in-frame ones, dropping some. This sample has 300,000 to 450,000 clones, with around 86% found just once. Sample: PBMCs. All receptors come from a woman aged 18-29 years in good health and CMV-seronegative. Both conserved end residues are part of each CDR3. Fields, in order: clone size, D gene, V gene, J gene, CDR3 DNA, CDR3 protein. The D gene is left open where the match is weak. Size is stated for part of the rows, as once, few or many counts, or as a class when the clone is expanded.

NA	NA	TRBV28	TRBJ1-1	TGTGCCAGCAGCCCGACAGTTATGAACACTGAAGCTTTCTTT	CASSPTVMNTEAFF
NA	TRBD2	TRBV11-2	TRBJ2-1	TGTGCCAGCAGCTTACTAGCGGGAGCTGTAAATGAGCAGTTCTTC	CASSLLAGAVNEQFF
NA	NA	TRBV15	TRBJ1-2	TGTGCCACCAGCAGAGATCACAGTAGCTATGGCTACACCTTC	CATSRDHSSYGYTF
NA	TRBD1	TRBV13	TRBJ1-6	TGTGCCAGCAGCTTGACAGGGAGGCATAATTCACCCCTCCACTTT	CASSLTGRHNSPLHF
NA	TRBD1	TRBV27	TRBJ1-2	TGTGCCAGCAGTCAGGGACAGGGGGTACTTGGCTACACCTTC	CASSQGQGVLGYTF
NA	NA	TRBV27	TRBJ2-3	TGTGCCAGCAGTTTGTCGGGAATTGATACGCAGTATTTT	CASSLSGIDTQYF
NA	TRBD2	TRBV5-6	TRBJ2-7	TGTGCCAGCAGCTACACTAGCGGGAGCTCCTACGAGCAGTACTTC	CASSYTSGSSYEQYF
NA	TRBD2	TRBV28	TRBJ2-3	TGTGCCAGCAGTTTAATGCGGGAGGGCACAGATACGCAGTATTTT	CASSLMREGTDTQYF
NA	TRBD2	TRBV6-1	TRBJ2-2	TGTGCCAGCAGCGAATTTTTAGCGGGAGGCCGACTGCTCACCGGGGAGCTGTTTTTT	CASSEFLAGGRLLTGELFF
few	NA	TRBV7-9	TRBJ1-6	TGTGCCAGCAGCCTTAGTAACCAGGAAAATTCACCCCTCCACTTT	CASSLSNQENSPLHF
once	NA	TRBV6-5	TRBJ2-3	TGTGCCAGCAGTTACTCGGTAGCTCCAGATACGCAGTATTTT	CASSYSVAPDTQYF
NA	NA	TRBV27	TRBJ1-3	TGTGCCAGCAGTTTACGGAGTGGAAACACCATATATTTT	CASSLRSGNTIYF